This TCR beta chain was identified during a study of cytomegalovirus exposure and HLA in healthy donors. Unmatched junction bases numbered 11, after V lost 0 bases and J lost 6 bases. CDR1 and CDR2 from the germline V gene are SGHRS and YFSETQ. The CDR3 sequence is 18 residues long. Some clones are missing from TCRdb's copy, which holds only in-frame ones; the method was immunoSEQ multiplex PCR. Of some 250,000 clones in the sample, roughly 90% are singletons; the top ten hold more than 0.35%. Study findings and constraints: The study put 150 to 200 TCR beta chains on its list as cytomegalovirus-associated. As was reported, the classifier diagnosed cytomegalovirus status with high specificity and sensitivity. Three CMV-associated chains proved CMV antigen-specific in vitro. First-cohort TCR clusters tended to co-occur in the 95 to 150 validation repertoires, a later analysis found.

A remark on this clone: Its antigen is still unknown.

The source is a woman younger than 35 in good health and CMV-seronegative. This chain links TRBV5-1 with TRBJ2-5; 13 bases agree with TRBD2. Sequencing was carried out using PBMCs. CDR3 sequence (DNA): TGCGCCAGCAGCTTGGCACTAGCGGGGGGGGCCCACAGACAGACCCAGTACTTC. Translating it yields CASSLALAGGAHRQTQYF.